This TCR beta chain was sequenced for a study of Ad26.COV2.S vaccination and SARS-CoV-2 variants. Whole-study findings and limits: Measurement of non-spike TCR breadth gave similar results in vaccine and placebo recipients. Reportedly, after vaccination the spike-specific CD8+ and CD4+ T cell responses displayed substantial breadth. Placebo recipients trailed vaccine recipients in spike-specific TCR breadth.

Notes on this clone: Its antigen is still unknown.

Clones were read by immunoSEQ multiplex PCR, and TCRdb kept only the in-frame ones, dropping some. The sample carries about 350,000 clones, 90% to 95% recorded once. The receptor's source is a human donor who had recovered from COVID-19. The sample was peripheral blood, taken after recovery from COVID-19.

The chain's CDR3 is CASSLYGSVIDTQYF. Written as DNA, the CDR3 is TGTGCCAGCAGTTTATACGGGTCCGTAATAGATACGCAGTATTTT. The V and J genes are TRBV27 and TRBJ2-3; D gene unclear. Germline assignment: CDR1 MNHEY and CDR2 SMNVEV (reference sequence). This CDR3 is built from 15 residues. The V and J ends lost 1 base and 5 bases respectively, with 13 bases between them.